This TCR beta chain was observed in a study of blood T cell repertoires in COVID-19. Study-level background: Donors in the United States, Italy and Spain gave samples during acute or convalescent COVID-19.

The Seattle patients, enrolled during active infection, were followed longitudinally. Using immunoSEQ multiplex PCR, the repertoire was profiled, and TCRdb retains in-frame clones only, with some absent. The repertoire holds 150,000 to 200,000 clones, with 93% as singletons. Germline V gene sequence: CDR1 SGHRS, CDR2 YFSETQ. Trimming removed 4 bases from V and 7 bases from J; junction bases left unmatched: 7. The CDR3 spans 13 residues. The receptor was derived from a woman aged 55-75 years with COVID-19, enrolled during active disease. The sequencing sample was made of peripheral blood. This chain joins TRBV5-1 and TRBJ1-2; 7 bases line up with TRBD1. In DNA form, the CDR3 reads TGCGCCAGCAGCGCTAGCCGGGACAGTGGCTACACCTTC. Amino acid sequence: CASSASRDSGYTF.